Presented here are 23 T cell receptor beta chains from one specimen sequenced in a study of T cells in Graves' hyperthyroidism and ophthalmopathy. The CDR3 regions of TCR beta were amplified from RNA transcripts. The HTBI primer set was used in a first-round RT-PCR of the TCR CDR3. MiXCR, run by TCRdb on the multiplex PCR reads, gives a single entry per CDR3 protein. The table lists about 410,000 distinct CDR3 sequences, about 15% of them singletons. Sequencing was performed on blood. These TCRs come from a young man with Graves' ophthalmopathy.

This clonotype has a count of ten or more. This chain connects TRBV2 to TRBJ2-5; a possible D gene is TRBD2 (6 bases). Trimming cost V 6 bases and J 4 bases, with 12 bases left between them. This CDR3 region has 13 residues. Germline CDR1 is SNHLY and CDR2 is FYNNEI. CDR3 DNA: TGTGCCAGCAGGGGGCGGGGAGTAGAGACCCAGTACTTC. Translated: CASRGRGVETQYF.

The genes are TRBV10-3 and TRBJ1-1, with D unresolved. V was trimmed by 3 bases and J by 7 bases, leaving 15 bases between them. This CDR3 has 14 amino acids. Germline loops: CDR1 ENHRY, CDR2 SYGVKD. The CDR3 is CAISEIREVDEAFF. CDR3 in DNA: TGTGCCATCAGTGAAATACGGGAGGTGGATGAAGCTTTCTTT.

This clonotype was seen at least ten times. This rearrangement joins TRBV3-1 to TRBJ1-2; D is undetermined. The V gene's germline CDR1 is LGHDT and CDR2 YNNKEL (reference sequence). CDR3 length: 14 residues. Between the trimmed V and J ends, which lost 0 bases and 6 bases, there was a span of 11 bases. In nucleotides, the CDR3 is TGTGCCAGCAGCCAAGAGCCGCAGGCGGATGGCTACACCTTC. Protein sequence: CASSQEPQADGYTF.

This clonotype has a count of ten or more. The chain is built from TRBV12-3 or TRBV12-4 and TRBJ1-1; the D gene is possibly TRBD1 (5 bases). The CDR3 spans 15 residues. With 1 base removed from V and 10 bases from J, the gap between germline ends came to 19 bases. The CDR3 here is CASSLGGARAMTAFF. The CDR3 DNA reads as TGTGCCAGCAGTTTAGGGGGCGCCAGGGCAATGACAGCTTTCTTT.

In regard to this clonotype: The conserved phenylalanine or tryptophan is not found at the CDR3 terminus, so this likely reflects a read error. The rearrangement joins TRBV29-1 to TRBJ2-1; TRBD2 matches at 8 bases. Germline lookup yields CDR1 SQVTM and CDR2 ANQGSEA. Unmatched junction bases numbered 5, after V lost 7 bases and J lost 3 bases. CDR3 length: 13 amino acids. DNA of the CDR3: TGCAGCGCAAGGACTAGCAGCTACAATGAGCAGTTCCTC. Residues: CSARTSSYNEQFL.

This clonotype was detected only a few times. This chain joins TRBV4-2 and TRBJ2-1, with 8 bases matching TRBD2. Losses at the gene ends were 6 bases for V and 1 base for J; bases not matched to a gene: 5. Germline CDR1 reads LGHNA; CDR2 reads YNFKEQ. CDR3 length: 15 residues. As DNA, the CDR3 is TGTGCCAGCAGAGAACTAGCGGCGTCCTACAATGAGCAGTTCTTC. Translated: CASRELAASYNEQFF.

This clonotype was detected many times. This rearrangement joins TRBV6-1 to TRBJ2-7; tentatively, D is TRBD2 (6 bases). The ends were cut back, 8 bases at V and 7 bases at J, with 15 bases in the middle. This CDR3 region has 12 residues. From germline, CDR1 is MNHNS and CDR2 SASEGT. CDR3 bases: TGTGCCAGCTGGCAGGGACTCAGGGAGCAGTACTTC. Amino acid sequence: CASWQGLREQYF.

This clonotype was recorded a few times. The chain carries TRBV25-1 and TRBJ2-1; 9 positions match TRBD2. CDR1 is MGHDK and CDR2 is SYGVNS in the germline V gene. The CDR3 covers 19 residues. J lost 4 bases, V lost 5 bases, and 18 bases had no gene match. This CDR3 is CASSRNPRFSSGRYNEQFF. CDR3 in DNA: TGTGCCAGCAGTCGAAACCCGCGGTTCTCCAGCGGGAGGTACAATGAGCAGTTCTTC.

As to this clonotype: A much larger clonotype is one base distant, so this may be a read error. The chain employs TRBV30 and TRBJ2-7; D might be TRBD1 (5 bases). V dropped 2 bases and J dropped 3 bases, with 11 bases sitting between them. This CDR3 has 13 residues. Germline V gene data show CDR1 as GTSNPN and CDR2 as SVGIG (reference sequence). The chain's CDR3 is CAWSQDSFYEQYF. In DNA, the CDR3 is TGTGCCTGGAGTCAAGACAGTTTCTACGAGCAGTACTTC.

There are many counts of this clonotype. V and J are TRBV6-1 and TRBJ2-7; TRBD1 matches 8 bases. The length of the CDR3 is 15 residues. V lost 6 bases and J lost 3; bases outside the gene matches: 10. Germline V gene data show CDR1 as MNHNS and CDR2 as SASEGT. The CDR3 here is CASSTGQGSVYEQYF. The CDR3 region has the DNA TGTGCCAGCAGCACAGGACAGGGCTCGGTCTACGAGCAGTACTTC.

The table lists this clonotype with many counts. This chain uses TRBV5-1 with TRBJ2-5; TRBD2 might be the D (7 bases). V dropped 3 bases and J dropped 3 bases, with 12 bases sitting between them. The CDR3 runs to 14 residues. From germline, CDR1 is SGHRS and CDR2 YFSETQ. Written as DNA, the CDR3 is TGCGCCAGCAGCTCTCGGGGGGCCGAAGAGACCCAGTACTTC. This gives the protein CASSSRGAEETQYF.

This chain links TRBV19 with TRBJ1-2, with D unclear. V lost 8 bases and J 0 bases, leaving 10 bases between the germline ends. The CDR3 totals 13 residues. Germline V gene lookup returns CDR1 LNHDA and CDR2 SQIVND (reference sequence). CDR3 in amino acids: CASSATSNYGYTF. DNA for the CDR3: TGTGCCAGTTCGGCGACATCTAACTATGGCTACACCTTC.

There are many counts of this clonotype. This chain connects TRBV30 to TRBJ1-2; possible D gene TRBD1, 5 bases. Germline loops: CDR1 GTSNPN, CDR2 SVGIG (reference sequence). The length of the CDR3 is 14 residues. Deletions cut 6 bases from V and 2 bases from J, with 16 bases between. DNA for the CDR3: TGTGCCTGCCTCCGGGACGGGCTAAACTATGGCTACACCTTC. As protein: CACLRDGLNYGYTF.

This clonotype was detected only a few times. V usage is TRBV19 and J usage is TRBJ2-7, with TRBD1 matching over 7 bases. Germline V gene data show CDR1 as LNHDA and CDR2 as SQIVND (reference sequence). CDR3 length: 12 amino acids. The CDR3 here is CDERDRPYEQYF. For the CDR3, the DNA is TGTGACGAGAGGGACAGACCCTACGAGCAGTACTTC.

The chain has TRBV11-3 and TRBJ2-5; tentatively, D is TRBD2 (5 bases). V lost 1 base and J lost 5, with 11 bases in between. Looked up from germline, CDR1 is SGHNT and CDR2 is YENEEA. The CDR3 has 14 residues. The CDR3 DNA reads TGTGCCAGCAGCTTAGGAGGGTTTGGGGAGACCCAGTACTTC. Translating gives CASSLGGFGETQYF.

This clonotype was found a few times. The junction departs from the called germline gene at one end, perhaps through a read error. The chain has TRBV12-3 or TRBV12-4 and TRBJ1-3; D is ambiguous. This CDR3 region has 14 residues. The CDR3 region is CASTLIHSGNTIYF. DNA of the CDR3: TGTGCCAGCACTTTAATCCACTCTGGAAACACCATATATTTT.

This clonotype was seen a handful of times. The junction and the germline gene differ at one end; a read error may be behind it. The chain is built from TRBV5-1 and TRBJ1-4; no clear D gene. The CDR3 runs 16 residues. CDR1 and CDR2 (germline): SGHRS, YFSETQ. CDR3 DNA: TGTGCCAGCAGCACGAATCAGGAAACTTTTAATGAAAAACTGTTTTTT. This translates into CASSTNQETFNEKLFF. Together with reference TRBV5-1 and TRBJ1-4, the CDR3 gives the full variable domain: KAGVTQTPRYLIKTRGQQVTLSCSPISGHRSVSWYQQTPGQGLQFLFEYFSETQRNKGNFPGRFSGRQFSNSRSEMNVSTLELGDSALYLCASSTNQETFNEKLFFGSGTQLSVL.

This clonotype was detected ten times or more. The chain combines TRBV3-1 with TRBJ1-2, with D unresolved. Trimming cost V 0 bases and J 5 bases, with 10 bases left between them. Germline CDR1 LGHDT, CDR2 YNNKEL (reference sequence). This CDR3 has 14 amino acids. The CDR3 bases are TGTGCCAGCAGCCAAGATCAGACGGTTTATGGCTACACCTTC. Its translation: CASSQDQTVYGYTF.

This clonotype was picked up many times. The rearrangement joins TRBV5-1 to TRBJ2-1; TRBD2 matches at 13 bases. Trimming took 4 bases from V and 8 from J; bases not matched to a gene: 9. The CDR3 runs to 16 residues. Germline CDR1 reads SGHRS; CDR2 reads YFSETQ. The CDR3 region is CASSRGLAGEWDEQFF. As DNA, the CDR3 is TGCGCCAGCAGCCGAGGACTAGCGGGAGAGTGGGATGAGCAGTTCTTC.

This clonotype was recorded many times. This chain connects TRBV15 to TRBJ1-5; D gene ambiguous. V dropped 0 bases and J dropped 1 base, with 10 bases sitting between them. CDR1 and CDR2 (germline): LNHNV, YYDKDF (reference sequence). The CDR3 runs to 16 residues. The CDR3 DNA sequence: TGTGCCACCAGCAGAGATTCGCCAGGCAGCAATCAGCCCCAGCATTTT. As protein: CATSRDSPGSNQPQHF.

This clonotype has at least ten counts. The chain carries TRBV11-2 and TRBJ2-7; no firm D call. The CDR3 loop spans 12 amino acids. V lost 2 bases and J lost 4, with 6 bases in between. The germline V gene has CDR1 SGHAT and CDR2 FQNNGV. The CDR3 DNA sequence: TGTGCCAGCAGCTTACTTATATACGAGCAGTACTTC. The encoded protein is CASSLLIYEQYF. The variable domain in full, with the rest retrieved from reference TRBV11-2 and TRBJ2-7, is EAGVAQSPRYKIIEKRQSVAFWCNPISGHATLYWYQQILGQGPKLLIQFQNNGVVDDSQLPKDRFSAERLKGVDSTLKIQPAKLEDSAVYLCASSLLIYEQYFGPGTRLTVT.

V usage is TRBV4-1 and J usage is TRBJ2-3; D unclear. The CDR3 has 15 residues. V lost 7 bases and J lost 4, with 18 bases in between. From germline, CDR1 is MGHRA and CDR2 YSYEKL. For the CDR3, the DNA is TGCGCCAGCAACTTGGACGTCCAGGCACCAGATACGCAGTATTTT. It codes for CASNLDVQAPDTQYF.

This clonotype was observed many times. V usage is TRBV18 and J usage is TRBJ2-5, with 9 bases identical to TRBD2. This CDR3 region has 13 residues. Germline values: CDR1 KGHSH, CDR2 LQKENI. Unmatched junction bases numbered 5, after V lost 7 bases and J lost 5 bases. DNA of the CDR3: TGTGCCAGCTGCCCTAGCGGGAAGGAGACCCAGTACTTC. It codes for CASCPSGKETQYF.